This TCR beta chain stems from a study of T cell responses to AZD1222 COVID-19 vaccine (TCRdb year 2021). As for the study more broadly: Because spike-specific TCR depth and breadth did not differ between the two schedules, AZD1222 recipients who got a second dose at roughly 4 weeks were pooled with those who got a second dose at roughly 12 weeks. TCR sequencing covered more than 230 trial participants: about 210 given two doses of AZD1222 and approximately 26 given two doses of MenACWY control vaccine. Trial participants were enrolled by age into 18-55, 56-69 and 70-plus year subgroups, with around 150, 28 and 57 TCR-sequenced participants respectively. Findings and caveats that apply to the study as a whole: Nearly half of unique spike-specific TCRs reportedly recognized epitopes outside regions mutated in the B.1.351 and B.1.1.7 variants. Spike-specific TCR breadth and depth rose significantly after two AZD1222 doses compared with day 0 and with MenACWY recipients. Participants were mostly white British, with more females than males. The authors suggested clonal diversity may have been underestimated. In the small 56-69-year group, the increase in depth fell short of significance, most likely because of low power. Because no day 14 peak-response samples were available, repertoires were characterized only after the peak T cell response. Conclusions about previously exposed vaccinees were limited because only six AZD1222 recipients were SARS-CoV-2 seropositive at baseline. The vaccine-associated CD4 TCRs covered the entire spike protein, and the dominant responses fell in regions 160-218 and 743-854.

The CDR3 regions of human TCRbeta chains were subjected to immunosequencing. As for how the authors treated the data: Repertoire TCRs were checked for matches against a reference library of SARS-CoV-2-specific TCRs that had been generated using the MIRA antigen-specificity platform. Breadth was defined as the fraction of unique TCRs that were SARS-CoV-2-associated, and depth was defined as the fraction of total T cells that were SARS-CoV-2-associated. Each spike-specific TCR was assigned to its reactive spike region and to a CD4 or CD8 class using the MIRA data. Log10-transformed breadth and depth values were compared by one-way ANOVA with Sidak's multiple comparisons tests. This immuneACCESS table, as held by TCRdb, lists in-frame sequences with V and J called but not all clones. Of the missing ones, under half trace to an unresolved V gene in checked studies; the others have no known cause. Clone size and V and J calls were adopted from that table, with D and trimming inferred from the DNA. Across this sample there are approximately 91,000 clones, with over 75% seen only once. The leading ten clones occupy about 14% of the sample.

The germline V end is reduced by 7 bases and the J end by 5 bases; junction bases left unmatched: 6. Spanning cysteine to phenylalanine, the CDR3 consists of 14 amino acids. Kept here is only the CDR3 DNA, which spans 42 bases and is read in frame from base 1. Per the germline V gene (reference sequence), LNHDA is the CDR1 and SQIVND is the CDR2. With regard to this clone: Its antigen is not yet known. No quality values exist for individual bases; no much larger clone is one base distant.

The meaning of the sample's time point label: baseline before first vaccination. The vaccinee samples were drawn from two UK trials, COV001 and COV002, one of which was a single-blind randomized controlled phase 2/3 trial testing AZD1222 (ChAdOx1 nCoV-19) in healthy adults. Trial participant PBMC samples were collected at day 0 and day 28 after the second dose for TCRbeta chain sequencing. The TCR was taken from an adult in good health. The sequencing used peripheral blood, collected on day 0 of AZD1222 vaccination. Recombination joined TRBV19 with TRBJ1-5; TRBD1 agrees with 9 junctional bases. This receptor carries the CDR3 CASTRDREDQPQHF. The sequenced DNA is TGTGCCAGTACCCGGGACAGGGAGGATCAGCCCCAGCATTTT.